A single TCR beta chain is shown here with its context. Antigen specificity is unknown. The sample is drawn from a study of human versus mouse CDR3 diversity and MHC coevolution. Whole-study findings and limits: On average, humans showed more CDR3 deletions and insertions than mice. Humans had the largest estimated TCR beta repertoire, 1.5 million to 2 million clonotypes.

Data came from immunoSEQ multiplex PCR; TCRdb stores just in-frame clones and leaves some out. The sample lists tens of thousands of clones, over 90% occurring once. V gave up 5 bases and J gave up 5 bases, with 13 bases separating them. The CDR3 covers 13 residues. Germline CDR1 is SGHRS and CDR2 is YFSETQ. The sequencing input was naive CD4+ T cells from blood. Subset specified: CD45RO-negative CD62L-positive naive CD4 T cells. The V and J genes are TRBV5-1 and TRBJ2-5, with a tentative D call TRBD2 (6 bases). The clonotype originates from a person aged 55 to 75 in good health. The CDR3 coding sequence is TGCGCCAGCAGACGGGAGTCAAGGGAGACCCAGTACTTC. It encodes CASRRESRETQYF.